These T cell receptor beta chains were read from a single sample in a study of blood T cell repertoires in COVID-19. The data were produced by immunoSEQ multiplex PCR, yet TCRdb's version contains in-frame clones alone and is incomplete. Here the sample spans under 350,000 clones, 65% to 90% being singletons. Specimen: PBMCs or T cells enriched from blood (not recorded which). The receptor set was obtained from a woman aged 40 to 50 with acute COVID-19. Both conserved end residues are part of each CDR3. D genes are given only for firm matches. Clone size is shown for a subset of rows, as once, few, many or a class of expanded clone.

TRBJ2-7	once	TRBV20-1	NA	CSALVEVEQYF	TGCAGTGCTCTGGTTGAGGTGGAGCAGTACTTC
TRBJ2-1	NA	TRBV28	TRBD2	CASSLTGTSGYNEQFF	TGTGCCAGCAGTTTGACCGGGACTAGCGGATACAATGAGCAGTTCTTC
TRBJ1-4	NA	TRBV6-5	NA	CASSPTGLREKLFF	TGTGCCAGCAGTCCGACAGGTCTGCGTGAAAAACTGTTTTTT
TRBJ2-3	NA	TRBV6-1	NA	CASSGGILAPQGTQYF	TGTGCCAGCAGTGGGGGAATACTAGCTCCCCAGGGTACGCAGTATTTT
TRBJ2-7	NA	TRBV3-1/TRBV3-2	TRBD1	CERIGPGQFYEQYF	TGTGAAAGGATTGGGCCGGGACAGTTCTACGAGCAGTACTTC
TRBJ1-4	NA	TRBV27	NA	CASRVAGEKLFF	TGTGCCAGCAGGGTGGCGGGTGAAAAACTGTTTTTT
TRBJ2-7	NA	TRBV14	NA	CASSNLAIDDEQYF	TGTGCCAGCAGTAACCTAGCTATCGACGACGAGCAGTACTTC
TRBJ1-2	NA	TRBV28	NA	CASSFPVAQGKDYGYTF	TGTGCCAGCAGTTTCCCCGTCGCACAGGGAAAGGACTATGGCTACACCTTC
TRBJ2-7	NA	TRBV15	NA	CATSPRADSSYEQYF	TGTGCCACCAGCCCCCGGGCCGACAGTTCCTACGAGCAGTACTTC
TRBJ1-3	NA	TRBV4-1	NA	CASSRLLTPGNTIYF	TGCGCCAGCAGCCGTCTACTAACACCTGGAAACACCATATATTTT
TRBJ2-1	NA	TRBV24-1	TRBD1	CATSAGQGAYNEQFF	TGTGCCACCAGTGCCGGACAGGGGGCCTACAATGAGCAGTTCTTC
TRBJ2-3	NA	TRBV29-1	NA	CSVDKPQGTDTQYF	TGCAGCGTTGACAAACCCCAGGGAACAGATACGCAGTATTTT
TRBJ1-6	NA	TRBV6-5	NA	CASSYSTMKEILHF	TGTGCCAGCAGTTACTCGACGATGAAGGAGATCCTCCACTTT
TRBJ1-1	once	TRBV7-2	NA	CASSPGRRSTFF	TGTGCCAGCAGCCCCGGGAGGAGGAGTACTTTCTTT
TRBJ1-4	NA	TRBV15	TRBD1	CATSGLDRGREKLFF	TGTGCCACCAGCGGCCTGGACAGGGGGCGGGAAAAACTGTTTTTT
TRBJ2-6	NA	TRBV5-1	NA	CASRPRGSRANVLTF	TGCGCCAGCAGGCCCCGGGGGAGTCGGGCCAACGTCCTGACTTTC
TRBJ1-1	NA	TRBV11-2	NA	CASSLGGGMNTEAFF	TGTGCCAGCAGCTTAGGGGGAGGCATGAACACTGAAGCTTTCTTT
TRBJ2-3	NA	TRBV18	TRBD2	CASSSLGLAGGPSDTQYF	TGTGCCAGCTCAAGCCTGGGACTAGCGGGAGGGCCGTCAGATACGCAGTATTTT
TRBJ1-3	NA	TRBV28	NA	CASRRAGVAGNTIYF	TGTGCCAGCAGGCGGGCAGGGGTAGCTGGAAACACCATATATTTT
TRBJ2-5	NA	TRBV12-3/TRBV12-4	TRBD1	CASGTAKETQYF	TGTGCCAGCGGGACAGCAAAAGAGACCCAGTACTTC
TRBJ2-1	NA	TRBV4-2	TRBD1	CASSPGPGGRTYNEQFF	TGTGCCAGCAGCCCCGGTCCAGGGGGCAGGACCTACAATGAGCAGTTCTTC
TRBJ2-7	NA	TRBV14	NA	CASSHPSSPGLGYEQYF	TGTGCCAGCAGCCATCCCTCCTCGCCGGGACTGGGGTACGAGCAGTACTTC
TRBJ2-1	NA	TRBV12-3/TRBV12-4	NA	CASSQQGNEQFF	TGTGCCAGCAGCCAACAGGGCAATGAGCAGTTCTTC
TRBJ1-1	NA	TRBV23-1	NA	CASNHCDSTNTEAFF	TGCGCCAGCAACCACTGCGACAGCACGAACACTGAAGCTTTCTTT
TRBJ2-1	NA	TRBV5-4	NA	CASSRPGRGYSYNEQFF	TGTGCCAGCAGCCGCCCCGGACGGGGGTACTCCTACAATGAGCAGTTCTTC
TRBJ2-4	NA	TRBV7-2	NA	CASSSRTEAKNIQYF	TGTGCCAGCAGCTCCCGGACAGAAGCCAAAAACATTCAGTACTTC
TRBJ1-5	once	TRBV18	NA	CASSPSGTPSPYSNQPQHF	TGTGCCAGCTCACCATCCGGGACACCGAGCCCCTATAGCAATCAGCCCCAGCATTTT
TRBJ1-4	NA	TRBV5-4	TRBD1	CASSRNRGGGEKLFF	TGTGCCAGCAGCCGCAACAGGGGGGGCGGGGAAAAACTGTTTTTT
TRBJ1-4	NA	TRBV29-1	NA	CSVSQGTNEKLFF	TGCAGCGTCTCACAGGGAACTAATGAAAAACTGTTTTTT
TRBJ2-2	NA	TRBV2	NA	CASSGLAYRISNTGELFF	TGTGCCAGCAGTGGGCTAGCTTATCGAATCTCGAACACCGGGGAGCTGTTTTTT
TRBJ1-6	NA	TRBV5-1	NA	CASSLFQGRSSSPLHF	TGCGCCAGCAGCTTGTTTCAGGGAAGGTCTAGTTCACCCCTCCACTTT
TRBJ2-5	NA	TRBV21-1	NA	CASSKAGTGETQYF	TGTGCCAGCAGCAAAGCCGGGACAGGGGAGACCCAGTACTTC
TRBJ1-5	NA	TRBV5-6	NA	CASSALQGPEPQHF	TGTGCCAGCAGCGCACTACAGGGTCCGGAGCCCCAGCATTTT
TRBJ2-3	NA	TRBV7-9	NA	CASSLVGVRIDTQYF	TGTGCCAGCAGCTTAGTAGGGGTCAGGATAGATACGCAGTATTTT
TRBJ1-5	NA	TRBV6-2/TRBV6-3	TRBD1	CASSLPGQGRGGQPQHF	TGTGCCAGCAGTTTGCCGGGACAGGGGAGAGGCGGACAGCCCCAGCATTTT
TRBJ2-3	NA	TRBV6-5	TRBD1	CASRTGGTDTQYF	TGTGCCAGCCGGACAGGGGGGACAGATACGCAGTATTTT
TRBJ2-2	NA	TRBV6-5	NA	CASSYSGGKGRVELFF	TGTGCCAGCAGTTACTCTGGGGGGAAGGGGCGGGTAGAGCTGTTTTTT
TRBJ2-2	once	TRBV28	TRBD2	CASSLPGLAGGGELFF	TGTGCCAGCAGTTTACCGGGACTAGCGGGAGGCGGGGAGCTGTTTTTT
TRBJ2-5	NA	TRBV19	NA	CASSIQASETQYF	TGTGCCAGTAGTATCCAAGCTTCGGAGACCCAGTACTTC
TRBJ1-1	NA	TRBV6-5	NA	CASTIGGGSPLEAFF	TGTGCCAGCACCATAGGCGGAGGCTCCCCGCTTGAAGCTTTCTTT
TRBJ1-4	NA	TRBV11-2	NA	CASSLITHEKLFF	TGTGCCAGCAGCTTAATCACACATGAAAAACTGTTTTTT
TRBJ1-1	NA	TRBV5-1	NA	CASSPQGKLTEAFF	TGCGCCAGCAGCCCACAGGGTAAGCTGACTGAAGCTTTCTTT
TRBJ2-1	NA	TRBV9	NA	CASSVAEDEQFF	TGTGCCAGCAGCGTAGCTGAGGATGAGCAGTTCTTC
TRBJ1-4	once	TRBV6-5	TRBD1	CASERQGDEKLFF	TGTGCCAGCGAGCGACAGGGGGATGAAAAACTGTTTTTT
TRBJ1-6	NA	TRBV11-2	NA	CASSLVGRGSPLHF	TGTGCCAGCAGCTTAGTAGGGCGGGGGTCACCCCTCCACTTT